A single sample gave rise to the 20 T cell receptor beta chains below, sequenced in a study of blood T cell repertoires in COVID-19. Profiling relied on immunoSEQ multiplex PCR, and the TCRdb table lists in-frame clones only, not all of them. The sample includes under 350,000 clones, 89% of them seen just once. Material: peripheral blood. All receptors derive from a young woman with COVID-19, enrolled during active disease.

V and J are TRBV30 and TRBJ2-7, with 8 bases identical to TRBD1. The ends lost 0 bases at V and 9 bases at J; junction bases unmatched: 19. CDR1 GTSNPN and CDR2 SVGIG come from the germline V gene (reference sequence). The length of the CDR3 is 17 residues. For the CDR3, the DNA is TGTGCCTGGAGTGTCTCTCGTTACCGGGACAGGCAATCAGGGCAGTACTTC. Translated, it gives CAWSVSRYRDRQSGQYF.

The chain links TRBV28 to TRBJ1-1, with D unresolved. The germline V gene has CDR1 MDHEN and CDR2 SYDVKM. Trimming took 3 bases from V and 5 from J, leaving 7 bases between them. The CDR3 has 12 amino acids. The CDR3 sequence is CASSLAVTEAFF. CDR3 bases: TGTGCCAGCAGTTTGGCGGTTACTGAAGCTTTCTTT.

The chain carries TRBV6-1 and TRBJ1-2, with D possibly being TRBD1 (6 bases). V was shortened by 2 bases and J by 4 bases, with 23 bases between the two germline ends. The CDR3 runs to 18 residues. In germline, CDR1 is MNHNS, CDR2 SASEGT. CDR3 loop: CASSEPPEKQGYGYGYTF. The DNA of the CDR3 is TGTGCCAGCAGTGAACCTCCGGAAAAACAGGGTTACGGCTATGGCTACACCTTC.

The gene calls are TRBV6-5 and TRBJ1-2, with D possibly TRBD1 on 5 matching bases. This CDR3 region has 11 residues. Deletions cut 6 bases from V and 8 bases from J, with 10 bases between. Germline V CDR1 and CDR2: MNHEY, SVGAGI. CDR3 region: CASSPDTGYTF. The CDR3 DNA is TGTGCCAGCAGCCCGGACACGGGCTACACCTTC.

The rearrangement links TRBV19 to TRBJ2-1; no reliable D call. Trimming shortened V by 5 bases and J by 0 bases, and 11 bases separated the two germline ends. CDR3 size: 15 residues. In germline, CDR1 is LNHDA, CDR2 SQIVND (reference sequence). The CDR3 DNA is TGTGCCAGTAGTTACGCTCTAAACTCCTACAATGAGCAGTTCTTC. Amino acids: CASSYALNSYNEQFF. The full variable domain, in which reference TRBV19 and TRBJ2-1 provide the parts outside the CDR3, is DGGITQSPKYLFRKEGQNVTLSCEQNLNHDAMYWYRQDPGQGLRLIYYSQIVNDFQKGDIAEGYSVSREKKESFPLTVTSAQKNPTAFYLCASSYALNSYNEQFFGPGTRLTVL.

This chain uses TRBV28 with TRBJ1-1, with TRBD1 as a possible D gene (5 bases). The V end lost 2 bases, the J end lost 0 bases, and 10 bases lay between the germline ends. The CDR3 totals 15 residues. Germline CDR1 reads MDHEN; CDR2 reads SYDVKM. CDR3 protein: CASSLQGALNTEAFF. The CDR3 DNA follows: TGTGCCAGCAGTTTACAAGGGGCCCTGAACACTGAAGCTTTCTTT.

This clone was observed a single time. The chain is built from TRBV9 and TRBJ1-2, with D perhaps matching TRBD1 (5 bases). Per the germline V gene, CDR1 is SGDLS and CDR2 is YYNGEE. V was cut by 3 bases and J by 3 bases, with 15 bases left in between. This CDR3 is built from 15 residues. The CDR3 loop is CASSAHGGKDYGYTF. CDR3 DNA sequence: TGTGCCAGCAGCGCCCACGGGGGTAAGGACTATGGCTACACCTTC.

This chain links TRBV18 with TRBJ2-7, with D possibly being TRBD1 (5 bases). The CDR3 sequence is 15 residues long. V lost 2 bases and J lost 0, with 11 bases in between. The germline V gene encodes CDR1 KGHSH and CDR2 LQKENI. The chain's CDR3 is CASSPTGVTSYEQYV. DNA of the CDR3: TGTGCCAGCTCACCAACAGGTGTAACCTCCTACGAGCAGTACGTC.

This sequence joins TRBV7-2 and TRBJ1-5; D unclear. CDR1 is SGHTA and CDR2 is FQGNSA in the germline V gene. The V end lost 2 bases, the J end lost 0 bases, and 8 bases lay between the germline ends. The CDR3 covers 15 residues. CDR3 sequence (DNA): TGTGCCAGCAGCTTAACGAGTGGTAGCAATCAGCCCCAGCATTTT. Translating it yields CASSLTSGSNQPQHF.

This clone has only a few counts. This chain connects TRBV6-5 to TRBJ2-7; possible D gene TRBD2, 6 bases. The CDR3 sequence is 13 residues long. Trimming pared 6 bases from V and 5 bases from J, leaving 14 bases between. Germline CDR1 MNHEY, CDR2 SVGAGI. The CDR3 loop is CASSGRGGNEQYF. CDR3 nucleotide sequence: TGTGCCAGCAGCGGTCGTGGGGGGAACGAGCAGTACTTC.

The J gene is TRBJ2-1, the V gene TRBV7-8, with 7 bases lining up with TRBD2. The junction had 10 bases not matched to a gene; V was cut back by 2 bases and J by 0 bases. CDR3 length: 18 amino acids. Germline CDR1 and CDR2: SGHVS and FQNEAQ. CDR3 coding DNA: TGTGCCAGCAGCTTACGTCTCCTAGCGGCCAGCTCCTACAATGAGCAGTTCTTC. Translated, it gives CASSLRLLAASSYNEQFF.

The gene calls are TRBV5-1 and TRBJ1-1; TRBD1 might be the D (6 bases). Germline V CDR1 and CDR2: SGHRS, YFSETQ. Trimming cost V 6 bases and J 1 base, with 16 bases left between them. The CDR3 is made up of 15 amino acids. The CDR3 DNA is TGCGCCAGCACCACACTACAGGGAACGAACACTGAAGCTTTCTTT. Encoded protein: CASTTLQGTNTEAFF.

The chain links TRBV19 to TRBJ1-5, with a tentative D call TRBD1 (5 bases). Between the trimmed V and J ends, which lost 6 bases and 7 bases, there was a span of 16 bases. Germline CDR1 and CDR2: LNHDA and SQIVND (reference sequence). This CDR3 comprises 14 residues. DNA of the CDR3: TGTGCCAGTAGCCCCCGGGGGTTAAACCAGCCCCAGCATTTT. It encodes CASSPRGLNQPQHF. Full variable domain (remainder filled in from reference TRBV19 and TRBJ1-5): DGGITQSPKYLFRKEGQNVTLSCEQNLNHDAMYWYRQDPGQGLRLIYYSQIVNDFQKGDIAEGYSVSREKKESFPLTVTSAQKNPTAFYLCASSPRGLNQPQHFGDGTRLSIL.

This rearrangement joins TRBV3-1 (or the pseudogene TRBV3-2) to TRBJ2-5; D is perhaps TRBD1 (5 bases). Germline V gives CDR1 LGHDT, CDR2 YNNKEL (reference sequence). CDR3 size: 14 residues. V was clipped by 3 bases and J by 5 bases, with 13 bases between them. CDR3 in DNA: TGTGCCAGCAGCCATCGGCAGGGCAAGGAGACCCAGTACTTC. Encoded protein: CASSHRQGKETQYF.

The genes are TRBV3-1 (or the pseudogene TRBV3-2) and TRBJ1-2, with 10 bases aligning to TRBD1. The V and J ends lost 4 bases and 7 bases, in that order; junction bases with no gene match: 9. The CDR3 is 15 amino acids. The germline V gene encodes CDR1 LGHDT and CDR2 YNNKEL (reference sequence). CDR3 protein: CASSRTGTGVLGYTF. CDR3 DNA: TGTGCCAGCAGCCGGACCGGGACAGGGGTCCTTGGCTACACCTTC.

Only one count was recorded for this clone. V usage is TRBV14 and J usage is TRBJ1-1, with a possible D match to TRBD1 (5 bases). Deletions cut 1 base from V and 5 bases from J, with 14 bases between. The CDR3 is 15 amino acids. Germline V gene sequence: CDR1 SGHDN, CDR2 FVKESK. The CDR3: CASSQGPQGRTEAFF. The CDR3 DNA sequence: TGTGCCAGCAGCCAAGGTCCGCAGGGTCGTACTGAAGCTTTCTTT.

The chain uses TRBV6-6 and TRBJ2-5; 7 nucleotides agree with TRBD2. CDR3 length equals 15 residues. V dropped 0 bases and J dropped 4; count of bases not matched to a gene: 5. Germline V gene lookup returns CDR1 MNHNY and CDR2 SVGAGI (reference sequence). Here the CDR3 reads CASSYSVPSGETQYF. The CDR3 region has the DNA TGTGCCAGCAGTTACTCGGTGCCTAGCGGAGAGACCCAGTACTTC.

The rearrangement links TRBV7-8 to TRBJ1-1; TRBD1 is a possible D gene (6 bases). The CDR3 has 14 amino acids. V was shortened by 5 bases and J by 1 base, with 11 bases between the two germline ends. CDR1 is SGHVS and CDR2 is FQNEAQ in the germline V gene. The CDR3 nucleotides are TGTGCCAGCAGCCCCCGGACAGCGAACACTGAAGCTTTCTTT. It yields the protein CASSPRTANTEAFF.

The rearrangement uses TRBV9 and TRBJ2-1; D not certain. The CDR3 runs 13 residues. The germline V gene encodes CDR1 SGDLS and CDR2 YYNGEE. Trimming removed 3 bases at V and 6 bases at J, with 10 bases between. The CDR3 nucleotides read TGTGCCAGCAGCGAGGCGGATCTCAATGAGCAGTTCTTC. This codes for CASSEADLNEQFF.

The chain has TRBV28 and TRBJ1-6, with a weak D call TRBD1 (5 bases). Looked up from germline, CDR1 is MDHEN and CDR2 is SYDVKM. Trimming stripped 5 bases from V and 5 bases from J, with 13 bases between. The CDR3 length is 15 residues. Written as DNA, the CDR3 is TGTGCCAGCAGTAACCCGGGGGTGGATAATTCACCCCTCCACTTT. Translated: CASSNPGVDNSPLHF.